Listed here are 23 T cell receptor beta chains from one sample, sequenced in a study of blood T cell repertoires in COVID-19. Profiled with immunoSEQ multiplex PCR; TCRdb holds only in-frame clones, not every one. This table holds 150,000 or so clones, over 60% found once. The material sequenced was peripheral blood. The receptors stem from a woman in her 70s with acute or convalescent COVID-19.

V usage is TRBV6-6 and J usage is TRBJ1-6, with 8 bases that match TRBD1. Germline-derived CDR1 and CDR2 are MNHNY and SVGAGI (reference sequence). Germline trimming cut 4 bases from V and 7 bases from J; bases unmatched to any gene: 6. This CDR3 comprises 15 residues. CDR3 sequence (DNA): TGTGCCAGCAGTTTCTCCGGGACAGGCAATTCACCCCTCCACTTT. Translated: CASSFSGTGNSPLHF.

The chain joins TRBV5-5 to TRBJ2-1, with D perhaps TRBD2 (5 bases). The CDR3 spans 15 residues. Trimming removed 4 bases at V and 0 bases at J, with 11 bases between. Per germline, CDR1 SGHKS and CDR2 YYEKEE (reference sequence). The CDR3 loop is CASSLDSSSYNEQFF. As DNA, the CDR3 is TGTGCCAGCAGCCTGGACTCGAGCTCCTACAATGAGCAGTTCTTC.

This clone was recorded only once. V gene TRBV29-1 combines with J gene TRBJ2-1; D is unresolved. Germline lookup yields CDR1 SQVTM and CDR2 ANQGSEA. Trimming removed 5 bases from V and 6 bases from J, with 17 bases in between. The CDR3 spans 14 residues. The DNA of the CDR3 is TGCAGCGTTTCAACCCCTGCCGGCGGCAATGAGCAGTTCTTC. Translation: CSVSTPAGGNEQFF.

The chain recombines TRBV6-5 with TRBJ2-1, with TRBD2 matching over 10 bases. CDR3 size: 15 residues. Germline V gene lookup returns CDR1 MNHEY and CDR2 SVGAGI. V shed 6 bases and J 4 bases; nucleotides not matched to a gene: 6. CDR3 DNA sequence: TGTGCCAGCAGCACCGGGACTAGCGTATACAATGAGCAGTTCTTC. Translated: CASSTGTSVYNEQFF.

The count of this clone is one. The rearrangement uses TRBV6-5 and TRBJ2-7; D is unresolved. V was pared by 11 bases and J by 0 bases, with 8 bases between. The CDR3 extends over 11 amino acids. Germline values: CDR1 MNHEY, CDR2 SVGAGI. CDR3 sequence reads: CAAMSSYEQYF. CDR3 in DNA: TGTGCCGCTATGAGCTCCTACGAGCAGTACTTC.

This clone was detected a few times. The chain has TRBV30 and TRBJ2-7; no clear D gene. The germline gives CDR1 GTSNPN, CDR2 SVGIG (reference sequence). V dropped 0 bases and J dropped 5 bases, with 14 bases sitting between them. The CDR3 runs 14 residues. CDR3 residues: CAWSVKRNVNEQYF. The CDR3 DNA reads as TGTGCCTGGAGTGTAAAGAGGAACGTCAACGAGCAGTACTTC.

V usage is TRBV19 and J usage is TRBJ2-7; 8 bases are a match to TRBD2. V was pared by 4 bases and J by 2 bases, with 7 bases of the junction left unmatched. The V gene's germline CDR1 is LNHDA and CDR2 SQIVND (reference sequence). The CDR3 runs 15 residues. CDR3 region: CASSTLAGRAYEQYF. CDR3 nucleotides: TGTGCCAGTAGTACTCTAGCGGGTCGAGCCTACGAGCAGTACTTC.

This rearrangement joins TRBV4-1 to TRBJ2-3; TRBD2 aligns across 7 bases. This CDR3 is 15 amino acids long. The germline V gene encodes CDR1 MGHRA and CDR2 YSYEKL. The J segment lost 5 bases and the V segment lost 3 bases, leaving 8 bases of the junction unmatched. This chain's CDR3 is CASSHWLAAQDTQYF. The CDR3 DNA reads as TGCGCCAGCAGCCACTGGCTAGCGGCCCAAGATACGCAGTATTTT.

This clone was seen more than once but under ten times. The chain has TRBV19 and TRBJ2-1; TRBD2 matches at 8 bases. Unmatched junction bases numbered 4, after V lost 6 bases and J lost 6 bases. The CDR3 runs to 13 residues. Germline lookup yields CDR1 LNHDA and CDR2 SQIVND (reference sequence). The CDR3 protein is CASRPTSGNEQFF. The CDR3 DNA sequence: TGTGCCAGTAGACCTACTAGCGGCAATGAGCAGTTCTTC.

V gene TRBV2 combines with J gene TRBJ2-5; a weak D match, TRBD1 (5 bases). V was clipped by 4 bases and J by 1 base, with 10 bases between them. CDR3 length: 14 amino acids. Germline CDR1 and CDR2: SNHLY and FYNNEI. The CDR3 sequence: CASSVQVSQETQYF. CDR3 DNA sequence: TGTGCCAGCAGTGTACAGGTTTCCCAAGAGACCCAGTACTTC.

The chain carries TRBV28 and TRBJ1-2; D not resolved. Trimming shortened V by 5 bases and J by 7 bases, and 17 bases separated the two germline ends. The V gene's germline CDR1 is MDHEN and CDR2 SYDVKM. This CDR3 is built from 14 residues. This CDR3 reads CASSPGSQGFGYTF. For the CDR3, the DNA is TGTGCCAGCAGTCCCGGGAGCCAAGGGTTTGGCTACACCTTC.

This clone showed up just a few times. The CDR3 nucleotides read TGTGCCAGCAGTCACATTAGCGAGCCCCAGCATTTT. Translating gives CASSHISEPQHF. The chain is built from TRBV6-5 and TRBJ1-5, with D uncertain. The CDR3 has 12 residues. Trimming shortened V by 5 bases and J by 8 bases, and 10 bases separated the two germline ends. CDR1 is MNHEY and CDR2 is SVGAGI in the germline V gene.

The chain carries TRBV5-5 and TRBJ2-7, with a weak D call TRBD2 (7 bases). Germline CDR1 and CDR2: SGHKS and YYEKEE (reference sequence). The V end lost 2 bases, the J end lost 7 bases, and 13 bases lay between the germline ends. The CDR3 runs 13 residues. In DNA form, the CDR3 reads TGTGCCAGCAGCTTCGGGGGGCAACGAGAGCAGTACTTC. This encodes CASSFGGQREQYF.

This clone showed up just once. The chain has TRBV5-3 and TRBJ1-6; D perhaps matches TRBD1 (5 bases). TRBV5-3 has ORF status, its function being uncertain. The CDR3 has 19 amino acids. The V and J ends lost 0 bases and 6 bases respectively, with 22 bases between them. In DNA, the CDR3 is TGTGCCAGAAGCTTGGTCGGGGGGAATGGAGATCGGTTTAATTCACCCCTCCACTTT. It specifies CARSLVGGNGDRFNSPLHF.

This clone was recorded only once. The chain is built from TRBV28 and TRBJ1-5; the match to TRBD1 covers 7 bases. The J segment lost 2 bases and the V segment lost 5 bases, leaving 12 bases of the junction unmatched. Germline loops: CDR1 MDHEN, CDR2 SYDVKM. CDR3 length: 17 amino acids. In nucleotides, the CDR3 is TGTGCCAGCAGTCCCTACCAGGGGGTAAGGGGCAATCAGCCCCAGCATTTT. Protein: CASSPYQGVRGNQPQHF.

This rearrangement joins TRBV10-3 to TRBJ1-1, with no clear D. The length of the CDR3 is 13 residues. Germline CDR1 ENHRY, CDR2 SYGVKD. V shed 10 bases and J shed 2 bases, with 14 bases lying between them. Here the CDR3 DNA reads TGTGCCACCGTACACCGCCTTAACACTGAAGCTTTCTTT. As protein: CATVHRLNTEAFF.

This clone was counted between two and nine times. This chain links TRBV10-1 with TRBJ2-4; TRBD2 is a possible D gene (6 bases). Germline V gene data show CDR1 as WNHNN and CDR2 as SYGVQD (reference sequence). Between the trimmed V and J ends, which lost 4 bases and 1 base, there was a span of 11 bases. The CDR3 consists of 15 residues. This CDR3 reads CASSVRGGAKNIQYF. CDR3 DNA: TGCGCCAGCAGTGTCCGGGGAGGCGCCAAAAACATTCAGTACTTC.

V gene TRBV4-2 combines with J gene TRBJ2-1; the match to TRBD2 covers 9 bases. V was clipped by 1 base and J by 1 base; unmatched bases: 8. The V gene's germline CDR1 is LGHNA and CDR2 YNFKEQ. This CDR3 spans 18 amino acids. The CDR3 loop is CASSQGSLAGLSYNEQFF. In nucleotides, the CDR3 is TGTGCCAGCAGCCAAGGTAGTCTAGCGGGGCTTTCCTACAATGAGCAGTTCTTC.

The chain is built from TRBV4-3 and TRBJ2-5; 10 bases are shared with TRBD2. V lost 0 bases, J lost 2 bases, and 12 bases stayed unmatched. CDR3 length equals 19 residues. The germline V gene has CDR1 LGHNA and CDR2 YSLEER. The CDR3 protein is CASSQDPSGGPGGQETQYF. The CDR3, as DNA: TGCGCCAGCAGCCAAGACCCTAGCGGGGGCCCTGGGGGTCAAGAGACCCAGTACTTC.

V and J are TRBV28 and TRBJ2-1, with TRBD2 as a possible D gene (6 bases). The CDR3 loop spans 19 amino acids. Trimming left V 5 bases short and J 0 bases short, with 23 bases between. CDR1 is MDHEN, CDR2 SYDVKM, per germline. CDR3 in DNA: TGTGCCAGCAGTCATTATATCCCGGGACTCCTTAGCTCCTACAATGAGCAGTTCTTC. Amino acid sequence: CASSHYIPGLLSSYNEQFF.

This clone rates as medium-sized. The CDR3 here is CASIGQGSTRNTEAFF. The CDR3 nucleotides are TGCGCCAGCATCGGACAGGGGAGTACTAGGAACACTGAAGCTTTCTTT. V usage is TRBV5-1 and J usage is TRBJ1-1; 9 bases are a match to TRBD1. J gave up 1 base and V 6 bases, and 10 bases lay outside the gene matches. Germline CDR1 and CDR2: SGHRS and YFSETQ. The CDR3 spans 16 residues.

The V call is TRBV19, the J call TRBJ1-5; 9 bases line up with TRBD1. After removal of 6 bases from V and 6 bases from J, the junction contained 9 bases not matched to a gene. The germline gives CDR1 LNHDA, CDR2 SQIVND (reference sequence). The CDR3 spans 15 residues. The DNA for the CDR3 is TGTGCCAGTAGCCCTATACAGGGGGCGATTCAGCCCCAGCATTTT. Translated, it gives CASSPIQGAIQPQHF.

V usage is TRBV19 and J usage is TRBJ1-6; 7 nucleotides agree with TRBD1. V was pared by 6 bases and J by 3 bases, with 5 bases of the junction left unmatched. Per germline, CDR1 LNHDA and CDR2 SQIVND (reference sequence). The CDR3 runs 15 residues. In DNA form, the CDR3 reads TGTGCCAGTAGCGGACAGGACCGCTATAATTCACCCCTCCACTTT. This encodes CASSGQDRYNSPLHF.